Sequencing of this T cell receptor (beta chain) was carried out in a study of patients and donors after allogeneic stem cell transplantation. TCRdb reprocessed the RT-PCR reads with MiXCR, giving one entry per CDR3 protein. This table holds 87,000 or so distinct CDR3 sequences, 4% to 5% found once. The length of the CDR3 is 16 residues. Trimming stripped 6 bases from V and 0 bases from J, with 16 bases between. In germline, CDR1 is SGHNT, CDR2 YENEEA. There are a few counts of this clonotype. This receptor was obtained from a human donor who was either an allogeneic HSCT recipient or a stem cell or donor lymphocyte infusion donor (not recorded which). It is not recorded whose cells these are; they may come from a transplant donor. V usage is TRBV11-3 and J usage is TRBJ2-3, with a tentative D call TRBD1 (6 bases). The sequenced sample was blood, either unsorted or a sorted T cell fraction (not recorded which). CDR3 sequence (DNA): TGTGCCAGCAGTCACTTTCAGGGGTCTAGCACAGATACGCAGTATTTT. Its protein is CASSHFQGSSTDTQYF.